The T cell receptor beta chain described here comes from a study of cytomegalovirus exposure and HLA in healthy donors. Findings of the study overall: Several top significant clusters appeared, in a later analysis, to be linked to common viral pathogens.

CDR1 and CDR2 from the germline V gene are MNHEY and SMNVEV (reference sequence). The CDR3 length is 15 residues. V shed 6 bases, J shed 2 bases, and the junction held 9 bases outside the gene matches. The PCR used 60 Vbeta and 13 Jbeta primers. Profiled with immunoSEQ multiplex PCR; TCRdb holds only in-frame clones, not every one. The table lists 55,000 to 80,000 clones, roughly 80% of them singletons. In regard to this clone: Its antigen is currently unknown.

Sequencing was done on a sample of PBMCs. The receptor comes from a woman in her twenties or thirties in good health and CMV-seronegative. The chain uses TRBV27 and TRBJ1-1; 7 bases fit TRBD1. The chain's CDR3 is CASSRTYRGNTEAFF. The CDR3 coding sequence is TGTGCCAGCAGCCGAACGTACAGGGGTAACACTGAAGCTTTCTTT.